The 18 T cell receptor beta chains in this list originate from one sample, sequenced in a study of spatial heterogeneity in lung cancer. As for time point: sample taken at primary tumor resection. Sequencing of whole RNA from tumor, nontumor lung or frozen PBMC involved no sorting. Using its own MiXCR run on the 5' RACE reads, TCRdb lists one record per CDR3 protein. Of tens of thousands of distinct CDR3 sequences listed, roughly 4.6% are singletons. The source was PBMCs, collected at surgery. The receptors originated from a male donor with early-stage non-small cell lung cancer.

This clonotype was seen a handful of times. This CDR3 reads CASSFVRVSSNQPQHF. The CDR3 DNA reads as TGTGCCAGCAGTTTCGTCCGGGTATCTAGCAATCAGCCCCAGCATTTT. The chain recombines TRBV28 with TRBJ1-5; D gene uncertain. Per germline, CDR1 MDHEN and CDR2 SYDVKM. V was shortened by 3 bases and J by 0 bases, with 12 bases between the two germline ends. The CDR3 spans 16 residues.

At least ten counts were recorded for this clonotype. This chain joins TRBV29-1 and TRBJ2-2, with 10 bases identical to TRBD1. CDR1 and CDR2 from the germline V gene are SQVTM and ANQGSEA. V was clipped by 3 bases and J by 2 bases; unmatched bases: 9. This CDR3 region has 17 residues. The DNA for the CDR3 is TGCAGCGTTGAGAAGGGGGACAGGGGCCCTAACACCGGGGAGCTGTTTTTT. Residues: CSVEKGDRGPNTGELFF.

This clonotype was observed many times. The CDR3 spells CASSSTPNTEAFF. CDR3 DNA: TGCGCCAGCAGCTCTACACCTAACACTGAAGCTTTCTTT. The V and J genes are TRBV5-1 and TRBJ1-1; D gene unclear. V was pared by 3 bases and J by 2 bases, with 8 bases between. This CDR3 comprises 13 residues. Germline CDR1 is SGHRS and CDR2 is YFSETQ.

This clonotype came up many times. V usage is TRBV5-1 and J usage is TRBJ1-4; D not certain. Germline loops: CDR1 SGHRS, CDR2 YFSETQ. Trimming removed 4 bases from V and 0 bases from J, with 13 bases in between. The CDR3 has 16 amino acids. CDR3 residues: CASSLEGGTTNEKLFF. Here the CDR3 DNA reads TGCGCCAGCAGCCTGGAGGGCGGAACAACTAATGAAAAACTGTTTTTT.

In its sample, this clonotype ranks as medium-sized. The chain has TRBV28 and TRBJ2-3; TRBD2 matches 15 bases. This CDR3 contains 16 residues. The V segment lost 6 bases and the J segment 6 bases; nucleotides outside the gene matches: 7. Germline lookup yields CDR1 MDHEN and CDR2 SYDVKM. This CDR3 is CASRTGLAGGGDTQYF. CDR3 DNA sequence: TGTGCCAGCAGAACGGGACTAGCGGGAGGAGGCGATACGCAGTATTTT.

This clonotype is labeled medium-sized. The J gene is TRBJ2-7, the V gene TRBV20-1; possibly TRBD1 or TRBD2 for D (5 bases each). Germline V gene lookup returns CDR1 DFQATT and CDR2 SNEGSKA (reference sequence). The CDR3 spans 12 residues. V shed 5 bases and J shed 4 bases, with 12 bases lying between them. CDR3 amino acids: CSAPARGYEQYF. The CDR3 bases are TGCAGTGCTCCCGCGAGGGGTTACGAGCAGTACTTC.

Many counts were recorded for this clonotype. This CDR3 reads CASSRTTPLNWEYSPLHF. The CDR3 DNA reads as TGTGCCAGCAGCCGAACTACCCCCCTAAACTGGGAATATTCACCCCTCCACTTT. The chain couples TRBV7-2 to TRBJ1-6, with no clear D. This CDR3 is built from 18 residues. Trimming removed 5 bases at V and 8 bases at J, with 25 bases between. From germline, CDR1 is SGHTA and CDR2 FQGNSA.

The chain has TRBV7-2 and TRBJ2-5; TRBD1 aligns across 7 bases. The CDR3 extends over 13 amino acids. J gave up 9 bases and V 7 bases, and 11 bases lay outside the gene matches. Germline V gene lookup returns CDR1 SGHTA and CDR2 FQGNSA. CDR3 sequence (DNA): TGTGCCAGCACGGTGGACAGGCGGTACGCCCAGTACTTC. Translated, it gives CASTVDRRYAQYF.

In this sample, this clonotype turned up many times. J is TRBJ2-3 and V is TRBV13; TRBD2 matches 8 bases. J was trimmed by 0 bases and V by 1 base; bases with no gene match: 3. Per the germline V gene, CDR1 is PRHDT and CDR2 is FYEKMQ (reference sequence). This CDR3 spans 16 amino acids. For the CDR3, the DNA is TGTGCCAGCAGCTTAGCTAGCGGGTATAGCACAGATACGCAGTATTTT. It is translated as CASSLASGYSTDTQYF. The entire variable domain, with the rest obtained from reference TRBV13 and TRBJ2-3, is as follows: AAGVIQSPRHLIKEKRETATLKCYPIPRHDTVYWYQQGPGQDPQFLISFYEKMQSDKGSIPDRFSAQQFSDYHSELNMSSLELGDSALYFCASSLASGYSTDTQYFGPGTRLTVL.

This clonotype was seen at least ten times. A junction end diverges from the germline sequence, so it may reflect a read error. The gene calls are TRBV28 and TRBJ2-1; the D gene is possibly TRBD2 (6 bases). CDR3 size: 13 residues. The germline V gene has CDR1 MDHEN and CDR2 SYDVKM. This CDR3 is CASSFLSGVSGIF. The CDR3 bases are TGTGCCAGCAGTTTTTTGTCGGGGGTGTCGGGTATCTTC.

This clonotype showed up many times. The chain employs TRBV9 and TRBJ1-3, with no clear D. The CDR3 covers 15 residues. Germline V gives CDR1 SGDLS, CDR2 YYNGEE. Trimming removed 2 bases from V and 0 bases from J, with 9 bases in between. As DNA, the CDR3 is TGTGCCAGCAGCGTTGGAGGAGACTCTGGAAACACCATATATTTT. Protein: CASSVGGDSGNTIYF.

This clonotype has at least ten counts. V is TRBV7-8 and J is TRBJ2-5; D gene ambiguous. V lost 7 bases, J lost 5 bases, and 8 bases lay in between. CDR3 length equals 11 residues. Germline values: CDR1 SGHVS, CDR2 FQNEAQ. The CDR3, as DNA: TGTGCCAGCACCCTAAGTGAGACCCAGTACTTC. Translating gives CASTLSETQYF. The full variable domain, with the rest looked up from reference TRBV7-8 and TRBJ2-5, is GAGVSQSPRYKVAKRGQDVALRCDPISGHVSLFWYQQALGQGPEFLTYFQNEAQLDKSGLPSDRFFAERPEGSVSTLKIQRTQQEDSAVYLCASTLSETQYFGPGTRLLVL.

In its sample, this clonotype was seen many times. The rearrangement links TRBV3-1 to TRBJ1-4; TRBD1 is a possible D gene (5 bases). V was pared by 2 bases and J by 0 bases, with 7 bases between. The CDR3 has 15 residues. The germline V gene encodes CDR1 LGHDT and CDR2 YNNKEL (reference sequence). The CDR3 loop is CASSQQGTTNEKLFF. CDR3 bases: TGTGCCAGCAGCCAACAGGGCACAACTAATGAAAAACTGTTTTTT.

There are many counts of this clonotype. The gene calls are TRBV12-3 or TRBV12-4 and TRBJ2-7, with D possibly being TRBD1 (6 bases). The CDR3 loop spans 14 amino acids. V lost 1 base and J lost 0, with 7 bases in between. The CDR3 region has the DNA TGTGCCAGCAGTTTAGGGACAGCCTCCTACGAGCAGTACTTC. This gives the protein CASSLGTASYEQYF.

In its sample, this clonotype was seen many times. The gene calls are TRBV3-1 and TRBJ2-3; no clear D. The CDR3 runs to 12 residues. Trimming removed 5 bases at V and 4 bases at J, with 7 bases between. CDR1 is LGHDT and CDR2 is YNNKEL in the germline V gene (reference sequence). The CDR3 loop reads CASSSTSDTQYF. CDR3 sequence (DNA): TGTGCCAGCAGCTCGACATCAGATACGCAGTATTTT.

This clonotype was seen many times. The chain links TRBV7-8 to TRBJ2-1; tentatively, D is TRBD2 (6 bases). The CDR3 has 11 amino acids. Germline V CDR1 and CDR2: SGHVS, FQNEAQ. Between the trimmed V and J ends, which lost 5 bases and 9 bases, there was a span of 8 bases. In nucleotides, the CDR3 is TGTGCCAGCAGCCGGGGGAGTGAGCAGTTCTTC. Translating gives CASSRGSEQFF.

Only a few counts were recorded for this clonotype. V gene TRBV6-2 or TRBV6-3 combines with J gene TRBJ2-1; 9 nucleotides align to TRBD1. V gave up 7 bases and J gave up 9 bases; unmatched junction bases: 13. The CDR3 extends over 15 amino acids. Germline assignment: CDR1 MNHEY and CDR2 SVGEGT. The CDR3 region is CASNPGTGRWGEQFF. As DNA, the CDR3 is TGTGCCAGCAACCCCGGGACAGGGAGATGGGGTGAGCAGTTCTTC.

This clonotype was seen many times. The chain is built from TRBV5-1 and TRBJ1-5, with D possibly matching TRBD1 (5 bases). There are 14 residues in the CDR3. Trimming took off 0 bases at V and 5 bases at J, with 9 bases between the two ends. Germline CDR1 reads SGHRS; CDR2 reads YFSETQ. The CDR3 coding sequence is TGCGCCAGCAGCTTGGGTACGGGGGATCAGCCCCAGCATTTT. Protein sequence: CASSLGTGDQPQHF.